This T cell receptor beta chain was retrieved from a study of CD8+CD57+ T cells in acquired aplastic anemia. Across the whole study: Mean yield of DNA from sorted CD4+ and CD8+ cells was 2.5 to 4 ug. The study, taken as a whole, reports: The study identified twenty-nine CD8+ CDR3 sequences shared by patients and controls. For CD8+ Simpson's diversity, patients and controls showed no significant difference.

CDR1 and CDR2 from the germline V gene are LNHDA and SQIVND (reference sequence). From its first to its last residue, the CDR3 has 15 amino acids. Only patients with CD8+CD57+ cell expansion on flow cytometry were chosen for sequencing. Severe acquired aplastic anemia was diagnosed in all patients. Regarding this clonotype: Its antigen is as yet unknown. This is likely a read error, given that the CDR3 carries no conserved phenylalanine or tryptophan at its end. Because the CDR3's place on the DNA is in doubt, the DNA is left out and the CDR3 is given as listed by TCRdb.

The template for TCR beta VDJ and CDR3 sequence profiling was genomic DNA. A single record per CDR3 protein comes from TCRdb applying MiXCR to the reads. Here the sample spans around 250,000 distinct CDR3 sequences, approximately 82% being singletons. The sequence was collected from a human donor with aplastic anemia. Sequenced: sorted CD4+, CD8+, or CD8+CD57+ T cells (not recorded which) from PBMCs. The V call is TRBV19, the J call TRBJ2-1; the table calls TRBD1, which could not be checked here. The CDR3 region is CASSIGQSSGNTFVS.